The 14 T cell receptor beta chains given below trace back to one sample, sequenced in a study of beta chain features in type 1 diabetes. Expressed TCRB transcripts were sequenced after all isolated RNA was converted to cDNA. Profiled with immunoSEQ multiplex PCR; TCRdb holds only in-frame clones, not every one. Of tens of thousands of clones in the sample, roughly 69% were seen once. Material: Tregs from blood. The receptors were sampled from a woman between 40 and 55 years old in good health.

V is TRBV25-1 and J is TRBJ1-5; the D is unclear. The CDR3 has 13 residues. Trimming stripped 3 bases from V and 4 bases from J, with 7 bases between. CDR1 MGHDK and CDR2 SYGVNS come from the germline V gene. DNA of the CDR3: TGTGCCAGCAGTGAGCCGGGAAATCAGCCCCAGCATTTT. Protein: CASSEPGNQPQHF.

This clone was counted between two and nine times. The chain employs TRBV6-5 and TRBJ1-1; no clear D. CDR3 length equals 14 residues. Trimming pared 6 bases from V and 4 bases from J, leaving 15 bases between. CDR1 and CDR2 from the germline V gene are MNHEY and SVGAGI. CDR3 in amino acids: CASSHPRSGTEAFF. The DNA for the CDR3 is TGTGCCAGCAGCCACCCCCGGTCGGGCACTGAAGCTTTCTTT.

The chain couples TRBV6-5 to TRBJ2-4, with TRBD2 identical over 10 bases. This CDR3 comprises 16 residues. CDR1 and CDR2 from the germline V gene are MNHEY and SVGAGI. The V segment lost 4 bases and the J segment 8 bases; nucleotides outside the gene matches: 11. The CDR3 here is CASSSNSGGLVDIQYF. As DNA, the CDR3 is TGTGCCAGCAGTTCCAATAGCGGGGGGCTGGTGGACATTCAGTACTTC.

This clone was recorded once. The chain joins TRBV13 to TRBJ2-5; 8 bases agree with TRBD1. The end of the DNA is better explained by TRBJ2-7, so the J call may be wrong. This CDR3 comprises 14 residues. Germline V CDR1 and CDR2: PRHDT, FYEKMQ (reference sequence). This CDR3 is CASSFIGTGYEQYF. CDR3 in DNA: TGTGCCAGCAGCTTTATTGGGACAGGCTACGAGCAGTACTTC.

J is TRBJ2-1 and V is TRBV2, with 10 bases that match TRBD2. Trimming at V came to 7 bases and at J to 4 bases, leaving 10 bases not matched to a gene. Per germline, CDR1 SNHLY and CDR2 FYNNEI. The CDR3 loop spans 16 amino acids. The CDR3 region is CASTSGAGGSYNEQFF. The CDR3 bases are TGTGCCAGCACCTCGGGAGCGGGGGGGTCTTACAATGAGCAGTTCTTC.

V usage is TRBV7-2 and J usage is TRBJ2-2; tentatively, D is TRBD1 (6 bases). Trimming removed 5 bases from V and 7 bases from J, with 14 bases in between. Germline V gives CDR1 SGHTA, CDR2 FQGNSA. The CDR3 length is 14 residues. As DNA, the CDR3 is TGTGCCAGCAGCCTCCAGGGGTCCGGCGGGGAGCTGTTTTTT. Its translation is CASSLQGSGGELFF.

This clone has a handful of counts. This chain links TRBV6-1 with TRBJ2-7; 7 positions match TRBD2. This CDR3 is built from 14 residues. The V gene end was trimmed by 7 bases and the J gene end by 6 bases; junction bases not matched to a gene: 12. CDR1 MNHNS and CDR2 SASEGT come from the germline V gene. CDR3 DNA: TGTGCCAGCACCCCCTCTGGTCTAGCGGCCGAGCAGTACTTC. Its protein product is CASTPSGLAAEQYF.

This chain uses TRBV5-1 with TRBJ2-3; D perhaps matches TRBD1 (5 bases). The V gene's germline CDR1 is SGHRS and CDR2 YFSETQ. V was clipped by 0 bases and J by 8 bases, with 10 bases between them. The CDR3 runs to 13 residues. The CDR3 DNA reads TGCGCCAGCAGCTTGGAGGGGTCGGGTACGCAGTATTTT. This codes for CASSLEGSGTQYF.

The chain has TRBV7-9 and TRBJ1-2, with a possible D match to TRBD1 (5 bases). Germline V gene data show CDR1 as SEHNR and CDR2 as FQNEAQ (reference sequence). Between the trimmed V and J ends, which lost 0 bases and 4 bases, there was a span of 9 bases. This CDR3 is 14 amino acids long. The CDR3 DNA is TGTGCCAGCAGCTTAGCGGTAGGGGTCTATGGCTACACCTTC. It is translated as CASSLAVGVYGYTF. Full variable domain (outside the CDR3, taken from reference TRBV7-9 and TRBJ1-2): DTGVSQNPRHKITKRGQNVTFRCDPISEHNRLYWYRQTLGQGPEFLTYFQNEAQLEKSRLLSDRFSAERPKGSFSTLEIQRTEQGDSAMYLCASSLAVGVYGYTFGSGTRLTVV.

The J gene is TRBJ1-5, the V gene TRBV18; D might be TRBD1 (5 bases). This CDR3 contains 16 residues. The germline CDR1 and CDR2 sequences are KGHSH and LQKENI. The ends were cut back, 6 bases at V and 0 bases at J, with 15 bases in the middle. CDR3 loop: CASSPTGGLSNQPQHF. The CDR3 bases are TGTGCCAGCTCGCCTACAGGTGGCCTTAGCAATCAGCCCCAGCATTTT.

This clone came up once. The chain employs TRBV5-1 and TRBJ2-2; unclear D gene. Germline assignment: CDR1 SGHRS and CDR2 YFSETQ. The ends were cut back, 0 bases at V and 5 bases at J, with 2 bases in the middle. The CDR3 is 12 amino acids. The CDR3 region has the DNA TGCGCCAGCAGCTTGGCGACCGGGGAGCTGTTTTTT. The encoded protein is CASSLATGELFF.

This clone has just a few counts. The chain recombines TRBV7-9 with TRBJ1-5; TRBD1 matches at 9 bases. Losses at the gene ends were 5 bases for V and 5 bases for J; bases not matched to a gene: 7. CDR3 length: 15 amino acids. Per germline, CDR1 SEHNR and CDR2 FQNEAQ (reference sequence). CDR3 sequence: CASSQTGGLDQPQHF. CDR3 nucleotide sequence: TGTGCCAGCAGCCAAACAGGGGGCCTGGATCAGCCCCAGCATTTT.

The chain joins TRBV5-1 to TRBJ1-2, with 11 positions matching TRBD1. Looked up from germline, CDR1 is SGHRS and CDR2 is YFSETQ. Trimming at V came to 4 bases and at J to 3 bases, leaving 11 bases not matched to a gene. The CDR3 has 17 residues. The CDR3: CASSRDTPGQGDYGYTF. CDR3 nucleotide sequence: TGCGCCAGCAGCCGGGATACGCCGGGACAGGGGGACTATGGCTACACCTTC.

This clone has only a few counts. This chain connects TRBV7-2 to TRBJ1-2, with TRBD1 identical over 7 bases. Germline lookup yields CDR1 SGHTA and CDR2 FQGNSA. The V segment lost 5 bases and the J segment 2 bases; nucleotides outside the gene matches: 2. This CDR3 contains 13 residues. CDR3 sequence: CASSLQGNYGYTF. The CDR3 DNA is TGTGCCAGCAGCCTACAGGGGAACTATGGCTACACCTTC.